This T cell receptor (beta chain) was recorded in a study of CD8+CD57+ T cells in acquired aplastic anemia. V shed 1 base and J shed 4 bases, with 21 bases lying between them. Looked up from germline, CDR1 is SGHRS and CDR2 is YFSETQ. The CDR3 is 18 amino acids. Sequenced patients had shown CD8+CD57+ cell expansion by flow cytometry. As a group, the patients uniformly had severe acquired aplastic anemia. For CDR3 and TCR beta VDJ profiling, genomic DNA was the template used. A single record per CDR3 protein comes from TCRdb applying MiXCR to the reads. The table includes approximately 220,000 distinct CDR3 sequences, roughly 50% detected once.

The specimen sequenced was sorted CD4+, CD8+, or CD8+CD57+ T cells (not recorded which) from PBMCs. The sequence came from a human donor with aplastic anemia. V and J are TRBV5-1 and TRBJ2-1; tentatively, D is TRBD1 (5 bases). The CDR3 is CASSLLIGLDRQYNEQFF. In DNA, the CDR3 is TGCGCCAGCAGCTTGTTGATAGGTCTTGACAGACAATACAATGAGCAGTTCTTC.